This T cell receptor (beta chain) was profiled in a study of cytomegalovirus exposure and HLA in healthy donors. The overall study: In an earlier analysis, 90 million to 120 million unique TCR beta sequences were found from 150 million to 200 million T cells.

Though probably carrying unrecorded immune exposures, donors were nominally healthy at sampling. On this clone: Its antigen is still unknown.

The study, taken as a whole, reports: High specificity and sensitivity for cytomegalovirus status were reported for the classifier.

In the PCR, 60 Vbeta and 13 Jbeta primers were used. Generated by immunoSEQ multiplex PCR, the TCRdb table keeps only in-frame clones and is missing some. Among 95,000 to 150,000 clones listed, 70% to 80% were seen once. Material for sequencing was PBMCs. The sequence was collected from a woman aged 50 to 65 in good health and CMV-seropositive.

CDR3 nucleotide sequence: TGCGCCAGCAGCCGAACTAGTAATTCACCCCTCCACTTT. Its translation: CASSRTSNSPLHF. V gene TRBV4-1 combines with J gene TRBJ1-6; D unresolved. V shed 4 bases and J shed 6 bases, with 7 bases lying between them. CDR1 and CDR2 (germline): MGHRA, YSYEKL. The CDR3 is 13 residues long.